This TCR beta chain was identified in a study of cytomegalovirus exposure and HLA in healthy donors. A note on this clone: Antigen specificity is unknown.

Sequencing used immunoSEQ multiplex PCR; TCRdb keeps in-frame clones, though not all of them. The sample has 300,000 to 400,000 clones, approximately 90% seen once; the top ten hold approximately 0.8%. The CDR3 has 14 amino acids. Per germline, CDR1 MGHRA and CDR2 YSYEKL. V lost 3 bases, J lost 4 bases, and 12 bases lay in between. Study observations and caveats: Most TCR sequences were uncommon, yet certain public TCRs appeared in many donors. That first-cohort TCR clusters tended to co-occur in the approximately 110 validation repertoires was found in a later analysis.

The donors were members of the validation cohort comprising approximately 120 subjects, separate from the approximately 670-subject first cohort. Sequenced sample: PBMCs. The gene calls are TRBV4-1 and TRBJ1-1, with D maybe TRBD1 (6 bases). The sequence came from a woman aged 18-29 years in good health and CMV-seronegative. The CDR3 DNA sequence: TGCGCCAGCAGCCAGTCAACAGGGCGCACTGAAGCTTTCTTT. Translation gives CASSQSTGRTEAFF.